These 29 T cell receptor beta chains share one sample of origin, sequenced in a study of CD8+ T cells in alopecia areata. RNA extraction and reverse transcription yielded cDNA as sequencing template. Only in-frame clones appear in the TCRdb table, and some are missing; sequencing was by immunoSEQ multiplex PCR. The top ten hold about 3.1% of the sample, which has some 110,000 clones, approximately 38% seen once. Sequenced input: CD4+ T cells sorted from blood. The receptors originated from a human donor with alopecia areata.

The chain has TRBV20-1 and TRBJ1-2, with no clear D. CDR3 length: 11 residues. V lost 4 bases and J lost 8, with 11 bases in between. Germline lookup yields CDR1 DFQATT and CDR2 SNEGSKA (reference sequence). The CDR3 DNA reads TGCAGTGCTACAGACACTCACGGCTACACCTTC. As protein: CSATDTHGYTF.

The chain uses TRBV20-1 and TRBJ2-1, with D unclear. This CDR3 comprises 11 residues. Per germline, CDR1 DFQATT and CDR2 SNEGSKA (reference sequence). The V gene lost 0 bases and the J gene lost 8 bases, with 5 bases spanning the gap. CDR3 DNA: TGCAGTGCTAGAGATCGGGATGAGCAGTTCTTC. It is translated as CSARDRDEQFF.

The V and J genes are TRBV7-3 and TRBJ2-1; 9 positions agree with TRBD2. Trimming cost V 2 bases and J 7 bases; bases outside gene matches: 6. The length of the CDR3 is 15 residues. CDR1 SGHTA and CDR2 FQGTGA come from the germline V gene. CDR3: CASSLGLAGKNEQFF. CDR3 sequence (DNA): TGTGCCAGCAGCTTAGGTCTAGCGGGAAAGAATGAGCAGTTCTTC.

The genes are TRBV27 and TRBJ2-7; D gene uncertain. This CDR3 is 12 amino acids long. The V and J ends lost 9 bases and 2 bases respectively, with 11 bases between them. Germline values: CDR1 MNHEY, CDR2 SMNVEV (reference sequence). The CDR3: CARNRTTYEQYF. The CDR3 DNA is TGTGCCAGAAACCGTACTACCTACGAGCAGTACTTC.

The V gene is TRBV23-1, the J gene TRBJ1-6; TRBD1 agrees at 7 bases. TRBV23-1 is noted as an ORF with a role that remains uncertain. CDR3 length equals 14 residues. Unmatched junction bases numbered 10, after V lost 4 bases and J lost 13 bases. The chain's CDR3 is CASSPQLQGRPLHF. The CDR3 DNA is TGCGCCAGCAGTCCCCAATTACAGGGGCGCCCCCTCCACTTT.

DNA for the CDR3: TGCGCCAGCAGCCAAGATCACGAATCTAGCGGGAGGGCCCTTAATGAGCAGTTCTTC. This gives the protein CASSQDHESSGRALNEQFF. The J gene is TRBJ2-1, the V gene TRBV4-3; 12 bases fit TRBD2. CDR3 length: 19 residues. Germline V gives CDR1 LGHNA, CDR2 YSLEER. With V trimmed by 0 bases and J by 7 bases, 13 bases remained unmatched.

The chain recombines TRBV30 with TRBJ1-1; perhaps TRBD1 as D (5 bases). Germline V lookup: CDR1 GTSNPN, CDR2 SVGIG (reference sequence). The CDR3 loop spans 15 amino acids. V lost 5 bases to trimming and J lost 5 bases, with 21 bases between them. CDR3 nucleotide sequence: TGTGCCTGGTTGCATCCGGGAGGGGCGATTACTGAAGCTTTCTTT. Translating it yields CAWLHPGGAITEAFF.

This clone came up a few times. This chain links TRBV7-2 with TRBJ2-7; 7 nucleotides align to TRBD2. After removal of 5 bases from V and 9 bases from J, the junction contained 13 bases not matched to a gene. Germline V gene data show CDR1 as SGHTA and CDR2 as FQGNSA. The CDR3 is made up of 14 amino acids. Written as DNA, the CDR3 is TGTGCCAGCAGCACTCCCGGGACTATTTTTGTGCAGTACTTC. Encoded protein: CASSTPGTIFVQYF.

The J gene is TRBJ2-7, the V gene TRBV30; 13 bases fit TRBD2. V shed 3 bases and J 6 bases; nucleotides not matched to a gene: 2. The CDR3 extends over 13 amino acids. Germline loops: CDR1 GTSNPN, CDR2 SVGIG (reference sequence). The CDR3 nucleotides read TGTGCCTGGAGACTAGCGGGAGGGCGCGAGCAGTACTTC. It is translated as CAWRLAGGREQYF.

The table lists this clone with many counts. The same CDR3 can be traced to other DNA sequences in this sample. The chain has TRBV9 and TRBJ2-1; D not certain. Germline V CDR1 and CDR2: SGDLS, YYNGEE. The CDR3 totals 12 residues. The V end lost 0 bases, the J end lost 8 bases, and 6 bases lay between the germline ends. The CDR3 region is CASSVALDEQFF. CDR3 DNA: TGTGCCAGCAGCGTAGCGTTGGATGAGCAGTTCTTC.

The chain recombines TRBV11-2 with TRBJ2-7, with 9 positions matching TRBD2. Germline CDR1 is SGHAT and CDR2 is FQNNGV. The V segment lost 6 bases and the J segment 4 bases; nucleotides outside the gene matches: 10. This CDR3 contains 15 residues. The CDR3 sequence is CASSQNSGRPYEQYF. For the CDR3, the DNA is TGTGCCAGCAGTCAAAATAGCGGGAGACCATACGAGCAGTACTTC.

The chain employs TRBV7-2 and TRBJ2-7, with TRBD1 matching 12 bases. Germline assignment: CDR1 SGHTA and CDR2 FQGNSA. The junction had 9 bases not matched to a gene; V was cut back by 5 bases and J by 4 bases. The CDR3 spans 16 residues. The chain's CDR3 is CASSPAPGQGAYEQYF. CDR3 nucleotides: TGTGCCAGCAGCCCCGCCCCGGGACAGGGGGCTTACGAGCAGTACTTC. Looking up the rest from reference TRBV7-2 and TRBJ2-7 gives the full variable domain: GAGVSQSPSNKVTEKGKDVELRCDPISGHTALYWYRQSLGQGLEFLIYFQGNSAPDKSGLPSDRFSAERTGGSVSTLTIQRTQQEDSAVYLCASSPAPGQGAYEQYFGPGTRLTVT.

The chain has TRBV11-2 and TRBJ2-5; no definite D call. The CDR3 is 14 residues long. V was clipped by 1 base and J by 5 bases, with 11 bases between them. The germline CDR1 and CDR2 sequences are SGHAT and FQNNGV. Here the CDR3 DNA reads TGTGCCAGCAGCTTAGGGGTGGGCGGTGAGACCCAGTACTTC. This translates into CASSLGVGGETQYF.

As DNA, the CDR3 is TGTGCCAGCAGGTCGGGATTCAACACCGGGGAGCTGTTTTTT. Its translation is CASRSGFNTGELFF. V and J are TRBV2 and TRBJ2-2; maybe TRBD2 (5 bases). The length of the CDR3 is 14 residues. V was clipped by 6 bases and J by 2 bases, with 10 bases between them. Looked up from germline, CDR1 is SNHLY and CDR2 is FYNNEI.

In its sample, this clone was seen a few times. The chain employs TRBV7-2 and TRBJ2-1; a weak D match, TRBD2 (6 bases). Germline V gene sequence: CDR1 SGHTA, CDR2 FQGNSA. V was cut by 6 bases and J by 6 bases, with 12 bases left in between. The CDR3 covers 13 residues. CDR3 region: CASRSRGGNEQFF. DNA for the CDR3: TGTGCCAGCAGATCTAGGGGAGGCAATGAGCAGTTCTTC.

This clone was seen just once. The rearrangement joins TRBV5-1 to TRBJ1-1; D gene unclear. Trimming removed 7 bases at V and 2 bases at J, with 12 bases between. The CDR3 loop spans 13 amino acids. The germline V gene encodes CDR1 SGHRS and CDR2 YFSETQ. The CDR3 DNA reads TGCGCCAGCGGGGTGGATAGAAACACTGAAGCTTTCTTT. It yields the protein CASGVDRNTEAFF.

The chain is built from TRBV7-2 and TRBJ1-1; tentative D call: TRBD1 (5 bases). Per germline, CDR1 SGHTA and CDR2 FQGNSA. V lost 5 bases, J lost 0 bases, and 10 bases lay in between. The CDR3 extends over 14 amino acids. CDR3 nucleotides: TGTGCCAGCAGCCCCGGGACGGTGAACACTGAAGCTTTCTTT. Translation: CASSPGTVNTEAFF.

V gene TRBV27 combines with J gene TRBJ2-3; no definite D call. Germline values: CDR1 MNHEY, CDR2 SMNVEV (reference sequence). The CDR3 extends over 17 amino acids. Trimming left V 5 bases short and J 1 base short, with 19 bases between. The CDR3 DNA reads TGTGCCAGCAGTCCTCGTCTCGGCGTAGCCGGCACAGATACGCAGTATTTT. As protein: CASSPRLGVAGTDTQYF.

This clone was seen only once. The rearrangement joins TRBV6-6 to TRBJ2-5, with 13 bases that match TRBD2. Germline assignment: CDR1 MNHNY and CDR2 SVGAGI (reference sequence). This CDR3 contains 16 residues. V lost 5 bases and J lost 5; bases outside the gene matches: 8. The CDR3 DNA follows: TGTGCCAGCAGTACGCGGACTAGCGGGAGAGTCGAGACCCAGTACTTC. This codes for CASSTRTSGRVETQYF.

The chain joins TRBV5-1 to TRBJ1-2, with D maybe TRBD1 (6 bases). V lost 4 bases and J lost 4, with 17 bases in between. From germline, CDR1 is SGHRS and CDR2 YFSETQ. There are 15 residues in the CDR3. CDR3 residues: CASSPQPQGTYGYTF. The CDR3 bases are TGCGCCAGCAGCCCGCAACCGCAGGGGACCTATGGCTACACCTTC.

This clone has more than one count but fewer than ten. The rearrangement joins TRBV7-2 to TRBJ2-2; D remains ambiguous. Trimming removed 4 bases at V and 1 base at J, with 7 bases between. This CDR3 has 14 amino acids. CDR1 is SGHTA and CDR2 is FQGNSA in the germline V gene. CDR3 sequence reads: CASSSAQNTGELFF. The CDR3 nucleotides read TGTGCCAGCAGCTCTGCCCAGAACACCGGGGAGCTGTTTTTT.

V gene TRBV30 combines with J gene TRBJ2-3; D uncertain. V dropped 6 bases and J dropped 3 bases, with 13 bases sitting between them. CDR3 length: 13 amino acids. From germline, CDR1 is GTSNPN and CDR2 SVGIG (reference sequence). Written as DNA, the CDR3 is TGTGCCTGTCGGCAAACAGCGACAGATACGCAGTATTTT. This gives the protein CACRQTATDTQYF.

The genes are TRBV15 and TRBJ2-3; TRBD2 aligns across 7 bases. This CDR3 has 18 amino acids. In germline, CDR1 is LNHNV, CDR2 YYDKDF (reference sequence). The V gene end was trimmed by 3 bases and the J gene end by 1 base; junction bases not matched to a gene: 13. The CDR3 protein is CATSRDRRRLAGTDTQYF. The CDR3 DNA sequence: TGTGCCACCAGCAGGGACCGTCGACGACTAGCCGGCACAGATACGCAGTATTTT.

This clone has only a few counts. The V and J genes are TRBV20-1 and TRBJ2-7; D gene ambiguous. Per germline, CDR1 DFQATT and CDR2 SNEGSKA (reference sequence). The CDR3 consists of 11 residues. V was clipped by 6 bases and J by 5 bases, with 11 bases between them. In DNA, the CDR3 is TGCAGTGCCGCAGACGGGCACGAGCAGTACTTC. It yields the protein CSAADGHEQYF.

This clone has just a few counts. The J gene is TRBJ1-2, the V gene TRBV29-1; D is perhaps TRBD1 (5 bases). The CDR3 runs to 13 residues. CDR1 is SQVTM, CDR2 ANQGSEA, per germline. V lost 0 bases and J lost 8, with 13 bases in between. This CDR3 reads CSVEEAGRRGYTF. The CDR3, as DNA: TGCAGCGTTGAAGAAGCAGGGAGACGAGGCTACACCTTC. The full variable domain, with the rest looked up from reference TRBV29-1 and TRBJ1-2, is SAVISQKPSRDICQRGTSLTIQCQVDSQVTMMFWYRQQPGQSLTLIATANQGSEATYESGFVIDKFPISRPNLTFSTLTVSNMSPEDSSIYLCSVEEAGRRGYTFGSGTRLTVV.

The chain employs TRBV4-3 and TRBJ1-2; perhaps TRBD1 as D (6 bases). Trimming removed 8 bases at V and 7 bases at J, with 14 bases between. Germline-derived CDR1 and CDR2 are LGHNA and YSLEER. The CDR3 is 12 amino acids. CDR3 loop: CASWDKRGGYTF. For the CDR3, the DNA is TGCGCCAGCTGGGACAAGCGGGGTGGCTACACCTTC.

The gene calls are TRBV11-1 and TRBJ1-5; no reliable D call. The V and J ends lost 0 bases and 0 bases respectively, with 6 bases between them. Germline CDR1 and CDR2: SGHAT and FQDESV (reference sequence). The CDR3 length is 15 residues. CDR3 nucleotides: TGTGCCAGCAGCTTAGCGGCGGGTAGCAATCAGCCCCAGCATTTT. Its protein product is CASSLAAGSNQPQHF.

This clone was seen a few times. J is TRBJ1-2 and V is TRBV7-9, with D hard to call. V lost 1 base and J 0 bases, leaving 6 bases between the germline ends. In germline, CDR1 is SEHNR, CDR2 FQNEAQ (reference sequence). The CDR3 consists of 14 residues. For the CDR3, the DNA is TGTGCCAGCAGCTTAGTCCAGGCTAACTATGGCTACACCTTC. Translating it yields CASSLVQANYGYTF.

CDR3: CASSISRGYEQYF. The CDR3 bases are TGTGCCAGCAGCATTTCGAGGGGCTACGAGCAGTACTTC. The J gene is TRBJ2-7, the V gene TRBV7-9; D could derive from TRBD1 or TRBD2 (5 bases each). CDR1 and CDR2 from the germline V gene are SEHNR and FQNEAQ (reference sequence). The CDR3 has 13 residues. V was pared by 5 bases and J by 3 bases, with 11 bases between. The full variable domain, completed using reference TRBV7-9 and TRBJ2-7, is DTGVSQNPRHKITKRGQNVTFRCDPISEHNRLYWYRQTLGQGPEFLTYFQNEAQLEKSRLLSDRFSAERPKGSFSTLEIQRTEQGDSAMYLCASSISRGYEQYFGPGTRLTVT.